This T cell receptor (beta chain) was sequenced for a study of cytomegalovirus exposure and HLA in healthy donors. The PCR ran on 60 Vbeta and 13 Jbeta primers. Clones were sequenced by immunoSEQ multiplex PCR, and TCRdb holds only the in-frame ones, with some missing. Its clone listing holds 38,000 or so clones. For this clone: Its matching antigen is unknown.

Regarding the study as a whole: TCR beta chains numbering some 160 were designated cytomegalovirus-associated.

Specimen: PBMCs. The receptor was derived from a man in his forties or fifties in good health and CMV-seropositive.

CDR3 residues: CASGAGQGNQPQHF. The CDR3 bases are TGTGCCAGCGGGGCGGGGCAGGGCAATCAGCCCCAGCATTTT. This chain uses TRBV6-1 with TRBJ1-5, with D maybe TRBD1 (5 bases). The CDR3 has 14 residues. Per the germline V gene, CDR1 is MNHNS and CDR2 is SASEGT. The ends were cut back, 8 bases at V and 2 bases at J, with 13 bases in the middle.